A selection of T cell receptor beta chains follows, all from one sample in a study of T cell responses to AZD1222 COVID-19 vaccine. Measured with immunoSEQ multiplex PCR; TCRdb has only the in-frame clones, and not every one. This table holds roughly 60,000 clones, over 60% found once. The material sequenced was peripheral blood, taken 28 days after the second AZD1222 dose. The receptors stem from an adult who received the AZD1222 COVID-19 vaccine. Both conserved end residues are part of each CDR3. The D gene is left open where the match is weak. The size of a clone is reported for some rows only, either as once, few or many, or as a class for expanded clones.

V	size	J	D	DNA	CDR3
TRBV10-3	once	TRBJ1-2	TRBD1	TGTGCCATCAGTGACGACCGACAGGGGGGTAACTATGGCTACACCTTC	CAISDDRQGGNYGYTF
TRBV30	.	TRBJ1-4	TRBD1	TGTGCCTGGACCGGGACAGGGGGTGAAAAACTGTTTTTT	CAWTGTGGEKLFF
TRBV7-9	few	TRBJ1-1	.	TGTGCCAGCAGCTTGGTTGGGGGGATCACTGAAGCTTTCTTT	CASSLVGGITEAFF
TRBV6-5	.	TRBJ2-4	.	TGTGCCAGCAGGGGGGTAGCCAAAAACATTCAGTACTTC	CASRGVAKNIQYF
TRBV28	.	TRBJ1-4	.	TGTGCCAGCAGAATATCAGGGTATGAAAAACTGTTTTTT	CASRISGYEKLFF
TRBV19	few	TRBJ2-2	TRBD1	TGTGCCAGCCGGGACAGGACGAACACCGGGGAGCTGTTTTTT	CASRDRTNTGELFF
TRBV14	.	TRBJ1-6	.	TGTGCCAGCAGCCAAGATCCCCGCTGGGCTTCACCCCTCCACTTT	CASSQDPRWASPLHF
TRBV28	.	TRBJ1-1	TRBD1	TGTGCCAGCAGCCCCGGGACAGGGCTGAACACTGAAGCTTTCTTT	CASSPGTGLNTEAFF
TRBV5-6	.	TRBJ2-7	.	TGTGCCAGCAGCTGGGAGACCTACGAGCAGTACTTC	CASSWETYEQYF
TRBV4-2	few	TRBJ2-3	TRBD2	TGTGCCAGCAGCCAAGAGGAGCGGGGGGGTTATGGAGATACGCAGTATTTT	CASSQEERGGYGDTQYF
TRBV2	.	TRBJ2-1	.	TGTGCCAGCAGTGTGGTCCAGGGTCTGGGCAATGAGCAGTTCTTC	CASSVVQGLGNEQFF
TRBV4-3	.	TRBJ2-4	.	TGCGCCAGCAGCCAAGATCCTGCCCACCCAGCCAAAAACATTCAGTACTTC	CASSQDPAHPAKNIQYF
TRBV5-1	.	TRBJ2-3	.	TGCGCCAGCAGCATGGGGGCCCTCCTTCCGGATACGCAGTATTTT	CASSMGALLPDTQYF
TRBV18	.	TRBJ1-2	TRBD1	TGTGCCAGCTCACCAGACAGGGATCTTAACTATGGCTACACCTTC	CASSPDRDLNYGYTF
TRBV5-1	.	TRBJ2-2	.	TGCGCCAGCAGCCCCTGGGGGGAAGCGAACACCGGGGAGCTGTTTTTT	CASSPWGEANTGELFF
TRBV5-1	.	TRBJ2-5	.	TGCGCCAGCAGCTGGAGGGTTCAAGAGACCCAGTACTTC	CASSWRVQETQYF
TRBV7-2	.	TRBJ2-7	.	TGTGCCAGCAGCCGGTCTGGGGCTTCCTACGAGCAGTACTTC	CASSRSGASYEQYF
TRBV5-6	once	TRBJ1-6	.	TGTGCCAGCAGCGGGGAGGCGGGACCGTCTAGCTTT	CASSGEAGPSSF
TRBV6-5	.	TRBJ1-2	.	TGTGCCAGCAGTTACTCGGGGTACTATGGCTACACCTTC	CASSYSGYYGYTF
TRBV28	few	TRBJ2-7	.	TGTGCCAGCAGACTCGGGACGGAGAGAATTCCCTACGAGCAGTACTTC	CASRLGTERIPYEQYF
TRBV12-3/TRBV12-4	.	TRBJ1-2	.	TGTGCCAGCTTATCGGTCTATGGCTACACCTTC	CASLSVYGYTF
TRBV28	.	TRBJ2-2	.	TGTGCCAGCAATCTAGGCGTTCGCTGGGCCGGGGAGCTGTTTTTT	CASNLGVRWAGELFF
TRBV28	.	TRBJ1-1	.	TGTGCCAGCAGTTTAACCAGGGATTACACTGAAGCTTTCTTT	CASSLTRDYTEAFF
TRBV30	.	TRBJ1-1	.	TGTGCCTGGAGTTTCAGGGCGGAAGCTTTCTTT	CAWSFRAEAFF
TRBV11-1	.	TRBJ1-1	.	TGTGCCAGCAGCCACCAAACAGAGAACACTGAAGCTTTCTTT	CASSHQTENTEAFF
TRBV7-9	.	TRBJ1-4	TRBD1	TGTGCCAGCAGCCGGGGACAGGAAAATGAAAAACTGTTTTTT	CASSRGQENEKLFF
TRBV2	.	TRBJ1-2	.	TGTGCCAGCAGTCCAACAGGGTACTATGGCTACACCTTC	CASSPTGYYGYTF
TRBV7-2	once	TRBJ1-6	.	TGTGCCAGCAGCTTAAGGCAGAGCTCCTATAATTCACCCCTCCACTTT	CASSLRQSSYNSPLHF
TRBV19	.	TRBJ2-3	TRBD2	TGTGCCAGTAGCCGACTAGCGGGGGGGTATAGAGATACGCAGTATTTT	CASSRLAGGYRDTQYF
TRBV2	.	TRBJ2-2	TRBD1	TGTGCCAGCAACGAGGGACAGGGTGGTACCGGGGAGCTGTTTTTT	CASNEGQGGTGELFF
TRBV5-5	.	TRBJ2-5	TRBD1	TGTGCCAGCAGCTGGGAGGGACAGGGGCAAGAGACCCAGTACTTC	CASSWEGQGQETQYF
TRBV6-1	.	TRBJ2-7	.	TGTGCCAGCAGTGAAGCTGAAGGCGTCTCCTACGAGCAGTACTTC	CASSEAEGVSYEQYF
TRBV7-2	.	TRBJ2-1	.	TGTGCCAGCAGTTTAGGAGGGGACTCCTACAATGAGCAGTTCTTC	CASSLGGDSYNEQFF
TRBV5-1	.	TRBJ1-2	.	TGCGCCAGCAGCCTTTTCCCCGAGACAGGCTATGGCTACACCTTC	CASSLFPETGYGYTF
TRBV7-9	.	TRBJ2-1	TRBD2	TGTGCCAGCAGCCCCTTCAGCGGGGGGTCAAATGAGCAGTTCTTC	CASSPFSGGSNEQFF
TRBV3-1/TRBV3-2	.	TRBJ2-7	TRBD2	TGTGCCAGCAGCAGGAAGGGACTAGGAGTGGCCTACGAGCAGTACTTC	CASSRKGLGVAYEQYF
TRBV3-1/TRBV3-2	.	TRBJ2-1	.	TGTGCCAGCAGCCGACAGGTAGCGAAGGGCGATGAGCAGTTCTTC	CASSRQVAKGDEQFF
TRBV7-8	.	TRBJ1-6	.	TGTGCCAGCAGCTTAGGCGTGGGGAAGACTGCACCCCTCCACTTT	CASSLGVGKTAPLHF
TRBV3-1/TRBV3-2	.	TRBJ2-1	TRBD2	TGTGCCAGCAGCCTGACTAGCAGAGGGGATGAGCAGTTCTTC	CASSLTSRGDEQFF
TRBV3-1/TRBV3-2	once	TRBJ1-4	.	TGTGCCAGCAGCCAAGTAATACAGGGCGGTGAAAAACTGTTTTTT	CASSQVIQGGEKLFF
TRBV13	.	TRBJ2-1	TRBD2	TGTGCCAGCAGCTTAGAAGTGGGGGGGGATGAGCAGTTCTTC	CASSLEVGGDEQFF
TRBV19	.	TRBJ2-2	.	TGTGCCAGTAGTATAGGATCGGGGTATAACGGGGAGCTGTTTTTT	CASSIGSGYNGELFF
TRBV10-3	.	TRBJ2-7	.	TGTGCCATCAGTGAAAGCGTCGGATTCACAGGGTCCTACGAGCAGTACTTC	CAISESVGFTGSYEQYF
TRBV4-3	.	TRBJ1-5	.	TGCGCCAGCAGCCAAGGGAGGCAGTCGTATCAGCCCCAGCATTTT	CASSQGRQSYQPQHF
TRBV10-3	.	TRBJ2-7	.	TGTGCCATCAGTGAGACGAGAAAGGTGAGCTCCTACGAGCAGTACTTC	CAISETRKVSSYEQYF
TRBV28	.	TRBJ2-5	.	TGTGCCAGCAGTCCTACCGGGACTTGGGTGAGGATCCAGTACTTC	CASSPTGTWVRIQYF
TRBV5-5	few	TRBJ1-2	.	TGTGCCAGCAGCTTTAAGCCGGACTATGGCTACACCTTC	CASSFKPDYGYTF
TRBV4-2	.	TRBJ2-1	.	TGTGCCAGCAGCCAAGATGGGGCAGGGACTCGGTATGAGCAGTTCTTC	CASSQDGAGTRYEQFF
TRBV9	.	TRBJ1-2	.	TGTGCCAGCAGCGTAGAGGCGCGGAATACTAACTATGGCTACACCTTC	CASSVEARNTNYGYTF
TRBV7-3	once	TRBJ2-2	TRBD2	TGTGCCAGCAGCTTTAACCCGGGACTAGCGGCGCGGCGGAGGACCGGGGAGCTGTTTTTT	CASSFNPGLAARRRTGELFF
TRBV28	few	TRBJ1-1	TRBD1	TGTGCCAGCAGAGAACAGGGGTCAGGGAAAGCTTTCTTT	CASREQGSGKAFF
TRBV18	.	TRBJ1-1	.	TGTGCCAGCTCACCAAATACGGGGTTGGACACTGAAGCTTTCTTT	CASSPNTGLDTEAFF
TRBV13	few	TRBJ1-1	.	TGTGCCAGCAGCCCCGGCCAGGCTGAAGCTTTCTTT	CASSPGQAEAFF
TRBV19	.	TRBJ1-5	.	TGTGCCAGTAGTATGACTGGGGGTTCATCGGTTGGCAATCAGCCCCAGCATTTT	CASSMTGGSSVGNQPQHF
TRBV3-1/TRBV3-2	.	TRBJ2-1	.	TGTGCCAGCAGCGCCCTCGCCGGGCAGTACAATGAGCAGTTCTTC	CASSALAGQYNEQFF
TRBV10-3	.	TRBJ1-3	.	TGTGCCATCAGTGTACAGGCAGGAAACACCATATATTTT	CAISVQAGNTIYF
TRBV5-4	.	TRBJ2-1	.	TGTGCCAGCAGCCTACAGGGTCCACACAATGAGCAGTTCTTC	CASSLQGPHNEQFF